A single sample is the source of the 5 T cell receptor beta chains below, sequenced in a study of cytomegalovirus exposure and HLA in healthy donors. PCR amplification relied on 60 Vbeta primers (plus 13 Jbeta primers). Using immunoSEQ multiplex PCR, the repertoire was profiled, and TCRdb retains in-frame clones only, with some absent. The sample shows over 110,000 clones, over 60% of them seen only once. What was sequenced was PBMCs. All receptors come from a male donor in good health and CMV-seropositive.

This chain joins TRBV7-2 and TRBJ2-3; D is unresolved. The CDR3 consists of 15 residues. Germline loops: CDR1 SGHTA, CDR2 FQGNSA. Between the trimmed V and J ends, which lost 1 base and 10 bases, there was a span of 18 bases. The DNA for the CDR3 is TGTGCCAGCAGCTTAGGACCTAGAGCCGTTCGATCGCAGTATTTT. Translated: CASSLGPRAVRSQYF.

The chain combines TRBV27 with TRBJ2-3; TRBD2 aligns across 15 bases. V lost 3 bases, J lost 3 bases, and 4 bases stayed unmatched. The CDR3 sequence is 17 residues long. CDR1 is MNHEY and CDR2 is SMNVEV in the germline V gene (reference sequence). The CDR3 protein is CASSFSGLAGGTDTQYF. CDR3 DNA sequence: TGTGCCAGCAGTTTCTCGGGACTAGCGGGAGGAACAGATACGCAGTATTTT.

The chain combines TRBV19 with TRBJ2-7, with 12 nucleotides matching TRBD1. The ends lost 3 bases at V and 7 bases at J; junction bases unmatched: 7. Per the germline V gene, CDR1 is LNHDA and CDR2 is SQIVND (reference sequence). The CDR3 is 15 amino acids. The CDR3 DNA follows: TGTGCCAGTAGTATTTCGGGACAGGGGGCGCGGGAGCAGTACTTC. This encodes CASSISGQGAREQYF.

The gene calls are TRBV28 and TRBJ2-3; 8 bases fit TRBD1. The CDR3 is 16 residues long. Germline assignment: CDR1 MDHEN and CDR2 SYDVKM. V shed 4 bases, J shed 0 bases, and the junction held 6 bases outside the gene matches. In nucleotides, the CDR3 is TGTGCCAGCAGTTCCCCCAGGGGGCCCAGCACAGATACGCAGTATTTT. Its protein is CASSSPRGPSTDTQYF.

The V call is TRBV9, the J call TRBJ1-1, with 8 bases fitting TRBD1. J gave up 5 bases and V 3 bases, and 3 bases lay outside the gene matches. Per the germline V gene, CDR1 is SGDLS and CDR2 is YYNGEE. The CDR3 has 13 amino acids. CDR3 protein: CASSAGGRTEAFF. For the CDR3, the DNA is TGTGCCAGCAGCGCAGGGGGCCGAACTGAAGCTTTCTTT. The entire variable domain, with the rest obtained from reference TRBV9 and TRBJ1-1, is as follows: DSGVTQTPKHLITATGQRVTLRCSPRSGDLSVYWYQQSLDQGLQFLIQYYNGEERAKGNILERFSAQQFPDLHSELNLSSLELGDSALYFCASSAGGRTEAFFGQGTRLTVV.